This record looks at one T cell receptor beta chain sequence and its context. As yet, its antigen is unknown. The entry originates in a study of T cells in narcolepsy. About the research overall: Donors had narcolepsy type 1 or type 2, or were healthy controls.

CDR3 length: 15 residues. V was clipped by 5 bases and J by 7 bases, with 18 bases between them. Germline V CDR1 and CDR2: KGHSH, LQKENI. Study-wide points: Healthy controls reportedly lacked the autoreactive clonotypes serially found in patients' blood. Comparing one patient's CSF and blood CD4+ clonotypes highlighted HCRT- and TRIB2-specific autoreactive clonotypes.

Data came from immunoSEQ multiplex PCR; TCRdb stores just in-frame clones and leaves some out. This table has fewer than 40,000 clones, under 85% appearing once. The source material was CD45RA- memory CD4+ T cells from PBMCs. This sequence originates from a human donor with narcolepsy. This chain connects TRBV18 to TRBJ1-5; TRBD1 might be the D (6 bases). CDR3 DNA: TGTGCCAGCTCAGAACTCCCAGGGGTGCGGCAGCCCCAGCATTTT. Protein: CASSELPGVRQPQHF.